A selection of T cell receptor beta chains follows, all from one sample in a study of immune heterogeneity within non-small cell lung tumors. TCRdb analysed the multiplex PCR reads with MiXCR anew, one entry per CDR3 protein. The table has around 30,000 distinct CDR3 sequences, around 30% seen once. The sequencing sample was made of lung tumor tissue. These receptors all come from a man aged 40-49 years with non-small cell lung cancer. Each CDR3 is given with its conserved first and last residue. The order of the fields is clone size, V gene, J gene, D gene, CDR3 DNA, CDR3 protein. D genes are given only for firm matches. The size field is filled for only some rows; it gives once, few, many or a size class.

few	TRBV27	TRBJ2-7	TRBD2	TGTGCCAGCAGCCGAACCCTAGCGGGTAGCTCCTACGAGCAGTACTTC	CASSRTLAGSSYEQYF
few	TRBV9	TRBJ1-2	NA	TGTGCCAGCAGCGTATCTGGGAACTATGGCTACACCTTC	CASSVSGNYGYTF
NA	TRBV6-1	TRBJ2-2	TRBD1	TGTGCCAGCAGACACTACGTGACAGGGGACACCGGGGAGCTGTTTTTT	CASRHYVTGDTGELFF
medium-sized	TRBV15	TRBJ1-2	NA	TGTGCCACCAGCACTGCAGGAGGGTTTTATGGCTACACCTTC	CATSTAGGFYGYTF
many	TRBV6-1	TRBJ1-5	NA	TGTGCCAGCAGTTATGGCAGGGAGGGTCAGCCCCAGCATTTT	CASSYGREGQPQHF
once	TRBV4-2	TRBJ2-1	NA	TGTGCCAGCAGCCTTGACCAATTTATACTCAATGAGCAGTTCTTC	CASSLDQFILNEQFF
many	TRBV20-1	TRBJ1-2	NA	TGCAGTGCTAGAGCTGGAGAAGCTAACTATGGCTACACCTTC	CSARAGEANYGYTF
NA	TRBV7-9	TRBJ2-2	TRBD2	TGTGCCAGCATCTTTTCTAGCGGGAGGACTGGGGAGCTGTCTTTT	CASIFSSGRTGELSF
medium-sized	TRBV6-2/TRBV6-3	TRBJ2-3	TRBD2	TGTGCCAGCAGTTACTCGACTAGCGGGAGGGCCTTTACGCAGTATTTT	CASSYSTSGRAFTQYF
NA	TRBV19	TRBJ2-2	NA	TGTGCCAGTAAAGTCGCAGGCCGGAGTGGCGGGGAGCTGTTTTTT	CASKVAGRSGGELFF
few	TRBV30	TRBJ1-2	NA	TGTGCGTCCGAAGGGAAAGGGACCTATGGCTACACCTTC	CASEGKGTYGYTF
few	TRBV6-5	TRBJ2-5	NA	TGTGCCAGCAGTTATGATGAGACCCAGTACTTC	CASSYDETQYF
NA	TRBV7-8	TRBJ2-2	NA	TGTGCCAGCAGATTGCAGCGGTTCACCGGGGAGCTGTTTTTT	CASRLQRFTGELFF
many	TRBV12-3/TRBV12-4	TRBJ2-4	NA	TGTGCCAGCAGCACCGGGGGACTCGTCTCCCCCTCTTTAAGCAAAAACATTCAGTACTTC	CASSTGGLVSPSLSKNIQYF
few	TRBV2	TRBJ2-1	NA	TGTGCCAGCAGTGAATCTTACAATGAGCAGTTCTTC	CASSESYNEQFF
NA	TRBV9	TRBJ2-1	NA	TGTGCCAGCCGCGTAGCCGACGGGAGAAAATACAATGAGCAGTTCTTC	CASRVADGRKYNEQFF
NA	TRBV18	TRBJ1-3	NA	TGTGCCAGCTCACGGCTACAGGACTCTGGAAACACCATATATTTT	CASSRLQDSGNTIYF
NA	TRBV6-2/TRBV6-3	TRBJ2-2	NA	TGTGCCAGCAGTTACAACCTGAACACCGGGGAGCTGTTTTTT	CASSYNLNTGELFF
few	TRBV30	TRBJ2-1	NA	TGTGCCTGGGCCCCTGCATACAATGAGCAGTTCTTC	CAWAPAYNEQFF
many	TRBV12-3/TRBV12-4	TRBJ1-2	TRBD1	TGTGCCAGCAGCTACAGGGGACCGGGATCCTATGGCTACACCTTC	CASSYRGPGSYGYTF
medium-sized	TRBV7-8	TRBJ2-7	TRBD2	TGTGCCAGCAGCTTAGGTGGTTTGAGCGGGAGGCCAGGTAAAGGCTACGAGCAGTACTTC	CASSLGGLSGRPGKGYEQYF
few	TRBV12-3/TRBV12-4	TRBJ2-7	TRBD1	TGTGCCAGCAGCCGGGCCGGGACAGGGGACCACGAGCAGTACTTC	CASSRAGTGDHEQYF
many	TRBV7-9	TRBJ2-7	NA	TGTGCCAGCAGCTTATCTGTCTTCGACGAGCAGTACTTC	CASSLSVFDEQYF
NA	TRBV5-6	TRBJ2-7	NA	TGTGCCGGCAGCCGTTTTGGGCTCAATAAGTACTTC	CAGSRFGLNKYF
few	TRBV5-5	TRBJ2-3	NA	TGTGCCAGCAGCTTGGGACCGACGGGTGGTACGCAGTATTTT	CASSLGPTGGTQYF
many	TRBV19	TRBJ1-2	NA	TGTGCCGGGTACGGGGCTAACTATGGCTACACCTTC	CAGYGANYGYTF
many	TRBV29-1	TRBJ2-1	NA	TGCAGCGTTGAAGAGGGGGCGCGGCTGTTCTTC	CSVEEGARLFF
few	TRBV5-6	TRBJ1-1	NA	TGTGCCAGCAGCTTGGTCGGCAGATCATCTGAAGCTTTCTTT	CASSLVGRSSEAFF
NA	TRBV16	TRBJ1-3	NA	TGTGCCAGCAGCCATAGGGACCCTGGAAACACCATATATTTT	CASSHRDPGNTIYF
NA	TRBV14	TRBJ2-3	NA	TGTGCCAGCAGCCAAGGAAGCGGAGTCGCAGATACGCAGTATTTT	CASSQGSGVADTQYF
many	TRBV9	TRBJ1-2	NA	TGTGCCAGCAGCCAGACAGGATATGGCTACACCTTC	CASSQTGYGYTF
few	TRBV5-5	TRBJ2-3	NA	TGTGCCAGCAGCTTCCCGGGGTTAGATACGCAGTATTTT	CASSFPGLDTQYF
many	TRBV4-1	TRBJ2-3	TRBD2	TGCGCCAGCAGCCAAGAGGGGGGGAGGGCCGTAGATACGCAGTATTTT	CASSQEGGRAVDTQYF
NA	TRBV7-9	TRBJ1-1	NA	TGTGCCAGTGACCGGGCAGAGGGCGAAGCTTTCTTT	CASDRAEGEAFF
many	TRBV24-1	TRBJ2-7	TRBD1	TGTGCCACCAGTGACGGGACAGCCGACGAGCAGTACTTC	CATSDGTADEQYF
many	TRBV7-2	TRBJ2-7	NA	TGTGCCAGCAGCTTCACCCCAGGGCTGGGGGAGCAGTACTTC	CASSFTPGLGEQYF
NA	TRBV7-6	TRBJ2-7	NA	TGTGCCAGCAGCTTAGCGCCAGTGGACCCCGCCGAGCAGTACTTC	CASSLAPVDPAEQYF